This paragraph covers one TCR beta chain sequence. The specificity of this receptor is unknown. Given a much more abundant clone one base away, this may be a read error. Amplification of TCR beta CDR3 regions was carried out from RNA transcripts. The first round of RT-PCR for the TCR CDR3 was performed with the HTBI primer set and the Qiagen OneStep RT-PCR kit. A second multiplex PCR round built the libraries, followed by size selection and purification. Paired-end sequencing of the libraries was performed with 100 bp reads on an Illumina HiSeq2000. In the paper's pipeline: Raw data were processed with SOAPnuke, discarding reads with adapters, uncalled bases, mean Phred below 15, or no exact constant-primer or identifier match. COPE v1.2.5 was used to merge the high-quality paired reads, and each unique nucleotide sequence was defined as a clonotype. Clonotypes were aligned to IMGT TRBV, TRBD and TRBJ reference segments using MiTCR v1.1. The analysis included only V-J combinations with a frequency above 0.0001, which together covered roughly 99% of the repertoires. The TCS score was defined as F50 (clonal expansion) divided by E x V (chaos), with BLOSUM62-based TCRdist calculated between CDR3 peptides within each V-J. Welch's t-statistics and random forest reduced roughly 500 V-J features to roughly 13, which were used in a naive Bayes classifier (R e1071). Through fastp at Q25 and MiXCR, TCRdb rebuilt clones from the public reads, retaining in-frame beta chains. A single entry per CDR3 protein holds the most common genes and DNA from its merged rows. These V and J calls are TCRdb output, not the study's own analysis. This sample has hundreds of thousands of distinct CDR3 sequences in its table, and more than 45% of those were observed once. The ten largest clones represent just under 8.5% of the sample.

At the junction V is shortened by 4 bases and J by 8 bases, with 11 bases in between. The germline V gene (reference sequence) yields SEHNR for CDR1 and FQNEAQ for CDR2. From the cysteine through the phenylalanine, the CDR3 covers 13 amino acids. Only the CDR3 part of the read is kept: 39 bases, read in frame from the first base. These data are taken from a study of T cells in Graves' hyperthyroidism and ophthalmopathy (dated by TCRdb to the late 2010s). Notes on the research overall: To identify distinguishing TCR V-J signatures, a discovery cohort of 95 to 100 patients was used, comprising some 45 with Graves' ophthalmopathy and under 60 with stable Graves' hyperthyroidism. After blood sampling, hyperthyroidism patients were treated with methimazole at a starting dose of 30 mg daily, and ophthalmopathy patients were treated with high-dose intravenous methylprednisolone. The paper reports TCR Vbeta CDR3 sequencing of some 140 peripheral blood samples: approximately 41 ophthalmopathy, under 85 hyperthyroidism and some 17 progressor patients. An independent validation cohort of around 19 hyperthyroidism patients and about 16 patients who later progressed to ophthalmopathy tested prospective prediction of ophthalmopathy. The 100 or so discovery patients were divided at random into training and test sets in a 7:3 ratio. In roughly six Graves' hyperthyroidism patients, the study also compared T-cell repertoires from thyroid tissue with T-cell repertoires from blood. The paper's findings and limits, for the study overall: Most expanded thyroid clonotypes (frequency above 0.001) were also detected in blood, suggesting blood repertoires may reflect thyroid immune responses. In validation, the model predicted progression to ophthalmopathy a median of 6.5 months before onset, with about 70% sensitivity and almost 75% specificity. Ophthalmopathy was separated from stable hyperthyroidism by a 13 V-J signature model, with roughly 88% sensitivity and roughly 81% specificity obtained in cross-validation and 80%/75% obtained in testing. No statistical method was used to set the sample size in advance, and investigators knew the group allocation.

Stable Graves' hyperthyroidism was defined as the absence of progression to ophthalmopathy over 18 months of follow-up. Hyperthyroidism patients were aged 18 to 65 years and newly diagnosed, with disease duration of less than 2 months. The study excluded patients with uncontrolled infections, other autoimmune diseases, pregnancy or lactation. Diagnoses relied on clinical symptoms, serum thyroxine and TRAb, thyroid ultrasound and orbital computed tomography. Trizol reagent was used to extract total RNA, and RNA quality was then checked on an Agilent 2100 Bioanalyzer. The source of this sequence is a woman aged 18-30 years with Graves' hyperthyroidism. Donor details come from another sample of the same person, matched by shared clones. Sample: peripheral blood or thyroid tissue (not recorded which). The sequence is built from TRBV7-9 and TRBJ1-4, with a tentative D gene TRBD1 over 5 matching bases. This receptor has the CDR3 CASSSMDKEKLFF. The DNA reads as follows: TGTGCCAGCAGCTCCATGGACAAGGAAAAACTGTTTTTT.